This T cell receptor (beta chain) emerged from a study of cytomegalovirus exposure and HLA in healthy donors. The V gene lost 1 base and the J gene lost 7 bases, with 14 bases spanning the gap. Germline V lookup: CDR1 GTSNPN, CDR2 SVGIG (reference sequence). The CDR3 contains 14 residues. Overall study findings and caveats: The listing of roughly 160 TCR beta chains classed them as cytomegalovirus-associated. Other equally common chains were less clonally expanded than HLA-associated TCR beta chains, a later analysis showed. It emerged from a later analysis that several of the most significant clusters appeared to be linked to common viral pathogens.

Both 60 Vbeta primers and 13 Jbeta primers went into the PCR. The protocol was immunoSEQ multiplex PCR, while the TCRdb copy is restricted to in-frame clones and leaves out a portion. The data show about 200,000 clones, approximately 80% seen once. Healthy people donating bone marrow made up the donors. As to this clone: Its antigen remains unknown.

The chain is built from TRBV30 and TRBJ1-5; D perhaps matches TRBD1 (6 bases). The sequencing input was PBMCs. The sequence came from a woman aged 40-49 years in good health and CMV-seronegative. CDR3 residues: CAWSGGGASQPQHF. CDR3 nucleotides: TGTGCCTGGAGTGGCGGGGGGGCAAGCCAGCCCCAGCATTTT. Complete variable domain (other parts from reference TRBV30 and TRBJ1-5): SQTIHQWPATLVQPVGSPLSLECTVEGTSNPNLYWYRQAAGRGLQLLFYSVGIGQISSEVPQNLSASRPQDRQFILSSKKLLLSDSGFYLCAWSGGGASQPQHFGDGTRLSIL.